The rows below give T cell receptor beta chains drawn from one sample of a study of spatial heterogeneity in lung cancer. MiXCR was run by TCRdb on the 5' RACE reads, yielding one entry per CDR3 protein. The sample lists approximately 110,000 distinct CDR3 sequences, roughly 10% occurring once. Sequenced material: PBMCs, taken at follow-up. The receptors here all came from a female donor with early-stage non-small cell lung cancer. CDR3s include the opening cysteine and the closing phenylalanine or tryptophan. Each record gives: V gene, clone size, D gene, J gene, CDR3 protein, CDR3 DNA. The D gene is left open where the match is weak. Expanded clones are given a class, and other clones once, few, many or no size at all.

v_gene: TRBV18
abundance: many
d_gene: TRBD1
j_gene: TRBJ1-6
CDR3aa: CASSPRQGSSPLHF
CDR3nt: TGTGCCAGCTCACCGAGACAGGGTAGCTCACCCCTCCACTTT

v_gene: TRBV19
abundance: few
d_gene: TRBD2
j_gene: TRBJ2-1
CDR3aa: CASSIGVLAGAHEQFF
CDR3nt: TGTGCCAGTAGTATAGGTGTTCTAGCGGGAGCCCATGAGCAGTTCTTC

v_gene: TRBV10-3
abundance: -
d_gene: TRBD1
j_gene: TRBJ2-1
CDR3aa: CAIRAHPQGAGSYNEQFF
CDR3nt: TGTGCCATCAGAGCCCATCCCCAGGGGGCCGGTTCCTACAATGAGCAGTTCTTC

v_gene: TRBV20-1
abundance: few
d_gene: -
j_gene: TRBJ1-5
CDR3aa: CSARAQGIRNQPQHF
CDR3nt: TGCAGTGCTAGAGCCCAGGGGATTAGAAATCAGCCCCAGCATTTT

v_gene: TRBV3-1
abundance: few
d_gene: -
j_gene: TRBJ2-4
CDR3aa: CASSRSEVLAKNIQYF
CDR3nt: TGTGCCAGCAGCCGCTCGGAGGTTCTAGCCAAAAACATTCAGTACTTC

v_gene: TRBV2
abundance: few
d_gene: -
j_gene: TRBJ2-5
CDR3aa: CASRWGEQETQYF
CDR3nt: TGTGCCAGCAGGTGGGGCGAGCAAGAGACCCAGTACTTC

v_gene: TRBV20-1
abundance: many
d_gene: -
j_gene: TRBJ2-1
CDR3aa: CSARLFSSYNEQFF
CDR3nt: TGCAGTGCTAGGTTATTCAGCTCCTACAATGAGCAGTTCTTC

v_gene: TRBV13
abundance: few
d_gene: TRBD1
j_gene: TRBJ1-4
CDR3aa: CASSSGQGKLHEKLFF
CDR3nt: TGTGCCAGCAGCTCGGGACAGGGAAAGCTTCATGAAAAACTGTTTTTT

v_gene: TRBV6-5
abundance: many
d_gene: TRBD2
j_gene: TRBJ2-2
CDR3aa: CASRREGRFLSRSTGELFF
CDR3nt: TGTGCCAGCAGGAGGGAGGGCAGGTTTTTGTCTCGCAGCACCGGGGAGCTGTTTTTT

v_gene: TRBV20-1
abundance: -
d_gene: TRBD2
j_gene: TRBJ2-3
CDR3aa: CSAQTTSGYTDTQYF
CDR3nt: TGCAGTGCCCAGACAACTAGCGGATACACAGATACGCAGTATTTT

v_gene: TRBV10-3
abundance: -
d_gene: -
j_gene: TRBJ1-4
CDR3aa: CAIRHRLEEKLFF
CDR3nt: TGTGCCATCAGACACCGTCTGGAGGAAAAACTGTTTTTT

v_gene: TRBV12-3/TRBV12-4
abundance: many
d_gene: TRBD1
j_gene: TRBJ2-3
CDR3aa: CASRSAGDRRTDTQYF
CDR3nt: TGTGCCAGCAGATCAGCAGGGGACAGGCGCACAGATACGCAGTATTTT

v_gene: TRBV20-1
abundance: few
d_gene: TRBD2
j_gene: TRBJ2-1
CDR3aa: CSATTPTSGKNNEQFF
CDR3nt: TGCAGTGCTACTACCCCGACTAGCGGGAAAAACAATGAGCAGTTCTTC

v_gene: TRBV7-2
abundance: -
d_gene: TRBD2
j_gene: TRBJ2-5
CDR3aa: CASTEGLAGGQETQYF
CDR3nt: TGTGCCAGCACCGAAGGACTAGCGGGAGGTCAAGAGACCCAGTACTTC